This T cell receptor beta chain derives from a study of a mutant IDH1 vaccine in newly diagnosed glioma. Study background: Sex among treated patients split about 62% male, roughly 38% female; mean age was about 40 years.

About this clone itself: Its antigen remains unknown.

Libraries were prepared by immunoSEQ multiplex PCR; TCRdb keeps only in-frame clonotypes and omits some of them. Counted here are about 32,000 clones, over 85% occurring once; the ten biggest clones make up approximately 2%. The time point denotes: week 47, end of study. All doses held 300 ug of mutant IDH1 20-mer peptide, with topical imiquimod. This CDR3 is 14 amino acids long. V lost 3 bases and J lost 6, with 13 bases in between. Germline CDR1 is SGHDT and CDR2 is YYEEEE. The sequence was obtained from a man aged 35 to 55 with glioma. Sequenced here: PBMCs, sampled from a glioma patient whose treatment included an IDH1 peptide vaccine. This rearrangement joins TRBV5-6 to TRBJ1-5; D possibly corresponds to TRBD1 (5 bases). CDR3 sequence reads: CASSSGREAQPQHF. CDR3 nucleotides: TGTGCCAGCAGCTCGGGGCGAGAGGCTCAGCCCCAGCATTTT. Using reference TRBV5-6 and TRBJ1-5 for the parts outside the CDR3, the full variable domain is DAGVTQSPTHLIKTRGQQVTLRCSPKSGHDTVSWYQQALGQGPQFIFQYYEEEERQRGNFPDRFSGHQFPNYSSELNVNALLLGDSALYLCASSSGREAQPQHFGDGTRLSIL.